These 8 T cell receptor beta chains were sequenced from one sample in a study of early T cells in non-severe SARS-CoV-2 infection. MiXCR, applied by TCRdb to the 5' RACE reads, yields one record per CDR3 protein. In the table there are 35,000 to 40,000 distinct CDR3 sequences, nearly 6% of which are singletons. The sequencing sample was made of whole blood. These receptors came from an adult who was a healthcare worker with PCR-confirmed SARS-CoV-2 infection or an uninfected control (not recorded which).

A few counts support this clonotype. For the CDR3, the DNA is TGTGCCAGCAGTTTACGCCCCCCGATAGCGGGAATCACAGATACGCAGTATTTT. This translates into CASSLRPPIAGITDTQYF. This sequence joins TRBV27 and TRBJ2-3, with 8 positions matching TRBD2. Germline CDR1 reads MNHEY; CDR2 reads SMNVEV (reference sequence). CDR3 length: 18 amino acids. Trimming took 2 bases from V and 2 from J; bases not matched to a gene: 12.

The chain has TRBV3-1 and TRBJ2-7; maybe TRBD2 (7 bases). Germline assignment: CDR1 LGHDT and CDR2 YNNKEL (reference sequence). The CDR3 has 16 amino acids. The V end was cut by 1 base, the J end by 3 bases, with 16 bases between. CDR3 sequence: CASSQVGGPSYYEQYF. CDR3 bases: TGTGCCAGCAGCCAAGTGGGGGGGCCCTCCTACTACGAGCAGTACTTC.

The chain combines TRBV4-1 with TRBJ1-5; D gene unclear. Trimming left V 0 bases short and J 9 bases short, with 12 bases between. The V gene's germline CDR1 is MGHRA and CDR2 YSYEKL. The CDR3 has 14 amino acids. CDR3: CASSQDRPDGPQHF. DNA of the CDR3: TGCGCCAGCAGCCAAGATCGACCCGATGGGCCCCAGCATTTT.

This clonotype has ten or more counts. This chain joins TRBV27 and TRBJ2-7; 10 nucleotides agree with TRBD2. Trimming removed 7 bases from V and 6 bases from J; junction bases left unmatched: 9. The CDR3 length is 14 residues. Germline loops: CDR1 MNHEY, CDR2 SMNVEV (reference sequence). CDR3 nucleotide sequence: TGTGCCAGCACCGTAGCGGGGGGTCTCGGCGAGCAGTACTTC. Its protein product is CASTVAGGLGEQYF.

This clonotype has a count of ten or more. The chain is built from TRBV29-1 and TRBJ2-7, with TRBD2 as a possible D gene (6 bases). V lost 1 base and J lost 0, with 10 bases in between. Germline V lookup: CDR1 SQVTM, CDR2 ANQGSEA. This CDR3 is built from 14 residues. For the CDR3, the DNA is TGCAGCGTTGAAGCCCACGGGAGCTCCTACGAGCAGTACTTC. As protein: CSVEAHGSSYEQYF.

This clonotype was seen many times. The chain uses TRBV7-2 and TRBJ2-5; perhaps TRBD1 as D (6 bases). Trimming pared 5 bases from V and 5 bases from J, leaving 18 bases between. This CDR3 spans 15 amino acids. Germline-derived CDR1 and CDR2 are SGHTA and FQGNSA. CDR3 nucleotide sequence: TGTGCCAGCAGCAAAGAGGGGGTCTCAACGGAGACCCAGTACTTC. Its protein product is CASSKEGVSTETQYF.

This clonotype was seen just once. A single base separates this from a much larger clone, so it may be a read error. V gene TRBV7-9 combines with J gene TRBJ2-3; tentative D call: TRBD2 (5 bases). Trimming took off 5 bases at V and 2 bases at J, with 17 bases between the two ends. Germline V gene data show CDR1 as SEHNR and CDR2 as FQNEAQ (reference sequence). CDR3 length: 16 residues. The CDR3 spells CASSPLTGEHTDTQYF. The CDR3 DNA is TGTGCCAGCAGCCCCCTCACCGGGGAGCACACAGATACGCAGTATTTT. Drawing the rest from reference TRBV7-9 and TRBJ2-3, the complete variable domain is DTGVSQNPRHKITKRGQNVTFRCDPISEHNRLYWYRQTLGQGPEFLTYFQNEAQLEKSRLLSDRFSAERPKGSFSTLEIQRTEQGDSAMYLCASSPLTGEHTDTQYFGPGTRLTVL.

The table lists this clonotype with a few counts. The rearrangement joins TRBV5-1 to TRBJ2-3; D unresolved. This CDR3 has 12 amino acids. CDR1 and CDR2 from the germline V gene are SGHRS and YFSETQ. V lost 5 bases and J 6 bases, leaving 10 bases between the germline ends. CDR3 region: CASRVGMDTQYF. The CDR3 DNA sequence: TGCGCCAGCAGGGTAGGGATGGATACGCAGTATTTT.